Shown below are 20 T cell receptor beta chains from a single sample sequenced in a study of blood T cell repertoires in COVID-19. Sequencing was performed with immunoSEQ multiplex PCR; in TCRdb, only in-frame clones are kept and a portion is missing. The sample shows hundreds of thousands of clones, more than 80% of them seen only once. What was sequenced was peripheral blood. Receptors were obtained from a woman in her 30s with COVID-19, enrolled during active disease.

The chain links TRBV6-6 to TRBJ2-3; D may be TRBD2 (6 bases). Germline V gene sequence: CDR1 MNHNY, CDR2 SVGAGI (reference sequence). Trimming took off 2 bases at V and 1 base at J, with 13 bases between the two ends. CDR3 size: 16 residues. CDR3 loop: CASSYGGSSGTDTQYF. CDR3 nucleotides: TGTGCCAGCAGTTACGGCGGGTCTAGCGGCACAGATACGCAGTATTTT.

J is TRBJ2-5 and V is TRBV2; D may be TRBD2 (6 bases). Germline V CDR1 and CDR2: SNHLY, FYNNEI. With 7 bases removed from V and 8 bases from J, the gap between germline ends came to 14 bases. The CDR3 length is 12 residues. In DNA form, the CDR3 reads TGTGCCAGCAAGACTAGTGGACGAACCCAGTACTTC. As protein: CASKTSGRTQYF. The variable domain in full, with the rest retrieved from reference TRBV2 and TRBJ2-5, is EPEVTQTPSHQVTQMGQEVILRCVPISNHLYFYWYRQILGQKVEFLVSFYNNEISEKSEIFDDQFSVERPDGSNFTLKIRSTKLEDSAMYFCASKTSGRTQYFGPGTRLLVL.

The chain links TRBV6-5 to TRBJ1-2, with a tentative D call TRBD1 (6 bases). The CDR3 contains 13 residues. Germline assignment: CDR1 MNHEY and CDR2 SVGAGI. Trimming shortened V by 0 bases and J by 12 bases, and 14 bases separated the two germline ends. DNA of the CDR3: TGTGCCAGCAGTTACTCCAGGGGCGGTGGTAACACCTTC. Its protein is CASSYSRGGGNTF.

This chain uses TRBV5-1 with TRBJ2-3, with TRBD2 matching 9 bases. Germline CDR1 and CDR2: SGHRS and YFSETQ. The trim removed 1 base at V and 3 bases at J, leaving 12 bases unmatched. The length of the CDR3 is 18 residues. The CDR3 spells CASSLIGGRAVGTDTQYF. The CDR3 region has the DNA TGCGCCAGCAGCTTGATTGGCGGGAGGGCCGTCGGTACAGATACGCAGTATTTT.

V usage is TRBV5-6 and J usage is TRBJ2-7, with D uncertain. Germline CDR1 and CDR2: SGHDT and YYEEEE. The V and J ends lost 0 bases and 3 bases respectively, with 7 bases between them. CDR3 size: 13 residues. The CDR3 protein is CASSLVAGYEQYF. Here the CDR3 DNA reads TGTGCCAGCAGCTTGGTCGCCGGCTACGAGCAGTACTTC.

The V gene is TRBV19, the J gene TRBJ1-5, with D hard to call. The CDR3 totals 13 residues. Between the trimmed V and J ends, which lost 2 bases and 4 bases, there was a span of 6 bases. Germline V gene sequence: CDR1 LNHDA, CDR2 SQIVND (reference sequence). The CDR3 nucleotides are TGTGCCAGTAGTATACGAGGGAATCAGCCCCAGCATTTT. Its protein product is CASSIRGNQPQHF.

This sequence joins TRBV21-1 and TRBJ1-1. TRBV21-1 is a documented pseudogene. CDR3 size: 15 residues. In DNA, the CDR3 is TGTGCCAGCAGCCTGAGGGTTCAGAGGAACACTGAAGCTTTCTTT. Amino acid sequence: CASSLRVQRNTEAFF.

The chain employs TRBV10-3 and TRBJ2-3; 11 positions agree with TRBD1. The length of the CDR3 is 17 residues. CDR1 and CDR2 from the germline V gene are ENHRY and SYGVKD. J gave up 1 base and V 0 bases, and 3 bases lay outside the gene matches. The CDR3 region is CAISESGTGGGTDTQYF. CDR3 in DNA: TGTGCCATCAGTGAGTCCGGGACAGGGGGAGGCACAGATACGCAGTATTTT.

The chain carries TRBV6-4 and TRBJ1-5; 9 bases are shared with TRBD1. CDR1 is MRHNA, CDR2 SNTAGT, per germline. The junction had 13 bases not matched to a gene; V was cut back by 2 bases and J by 2 bases. The CDR3 has 19 residues. DNA for the CDR3: TGTGCCAGCAGTGACACCAACCGGGTACAGGGGGCGCGCAATCAGCCCCAGCATTTT. Translation gives CASSDTNRVQGARNQPQHF.

The chain couples TRBV12-5 to TRBJ2-5; 8 bases map to TRBD1. Germline CDR1 and CDR2: LGHNT and FRNRAP. Trimming cost V 7 bases and J 7 bases; bases outside gene matches: 11. This CDR3 region has 14 residues. The CDR3 protein is CASATGGGDRTQYF. In DNA, the CDR3 is TGTGCTAGTGCCACAGGGGGAGGCGATAGGACCCAGTACTTC. Looking up the rest from reference TRBV12-5 and TRBJ2-5 gives the full variable domain: DARVTQTPRHKVTEMGQEVTMRCQPILGHNTVFWYRQTMMQGLELLAYFRNRAPLDDSGMPKDRFSAEMPDATLATLKIQPSEPRDSAVYFCASATGGGDRTQYFGPGTRLLVL.

The chain links TRBV2 to TRBJ1-4, with a weak D call TRBD1 (6 bases). CDR3 length: 15 amino acids. The V end lost 5 bases, the J end lost 4 bases, and 14 bases lay between the germline ends. Germline assignment: CDR1 SNHLY and CDR2 FYNNEI. CDR3 amino acids: CASSTLGQINEKLFF. The CDR3, as DNA: TGTGCCAGCAGTACTCTAGGACAGATTAATGAAAAACTGTTTTTT.

The chain employs TRBV29-1 and TRBJ2-2; 8 positions agree with TRBD2. Germline lookup yields CDR1 SQVTM and CDR2 ANQGSEA. V lost 5 bases, J lost 4 bases, and 3 bases stayed unmatched. The CDR3 runs 13 residues. The CDR3 nucleotides are TGCAGCGTTCTCCGGGAGGGCACCGGGGAGCTGTTTTTT. Protein product: CSVLREGTGELFF.

This clone has a single count. This chain uses TRBV27 with TRBJ1-1; D possibly corresponds to TRBD1 (5 bases). V was clipped by 8 bases and J by 3 bases, with 16 bases between them. CDR1 and CDR2 (germline): MNHEY, SMNVEV (reference sequence). The CDR3 spans 14 residues. The CDR3 here is CASGSRAPHTEAFF. The CDR3 DNA reads as TGTGCCAGCGGCTCCAGGGCACCCCACACTGAAGCTTTCTTT.

This sequence joins TRBV7-3 and TRBJ2-1; TRBD2 might be the D (6 bases). CDR1 and CDR2 from the germline V gene are SGHTA and FQGTGA. This CDR3 has 16 amino acids. The V and J ends lost 5 bases and 2 bases respectively, with 16 bases between them. CDR3 amino acids: CASSREIAVPYNEQFF. The CDR3 bases are TGTGCCAGCAGCCGAGAAATAGCGGTGCCCTACAATGAGCAGTTCTTC.

This clone was counted a few times. J is TRBJ1-2 and V is TRBV5-4; maybe TRBD1 (5 bases). This CDR3 comprises 13 residues. Germline V CDR1 and CDR2: SGHNT, YYREEE (reference sequence). V was trimmed by 3 bases and J by 3 bases, leaving 9 bases between them. The CDR3 here is CASSSDKYYGYTF. CDR3 bases: TGTGCCAGCAGCTCGGACAAATACTATGGCTACACCTTC.

Points on this clone: Additional DNA sequences in this sample encode the identical CDR3. The chain uses TRBV6-6 and TRBJ1-6; 7 bases agree with TRBD1. The V segment lost 6 bases and the J segment 0 bases; nucleotides outside the gene matches: 5. The CDR3 length is 16 residues. Germline CDR1 MNHNY, CDR2 SVGAGI (reference sequence). DNA for the CDR3: TGTGCCAGCAGGCTAGCAGGGGGCTCCTATAATTCACCCCTCCACTTT. Translating it yields CASRLAGGSYNSPLHF.

This clone was seen a few times. The chain has TRBV27 and TRBJ1-5; possibly TRBD1 for D (5 bases). Trimming left V 6 bases short and J 4 bases short, with 10 bases between. The CDR3 length is 13 residues. Per the germline V gene, CDR1 is MNHEY and CDR2 is SMNVEV (reference sequence). This chain's CDR3 is CASSSGSNQPQHF. CDR3 nucleotide sequence: TGTGCCAGCAGCTCAGGGTCTAATCAGCCCCAGCATTTT.

The sample holds one count of this clone. The chain employs TRBV9 and TRBJ1-1, with TRBD1 as a possible D gene (5 bases). Germline CDR1 reads SGDLS; CDR2 reads YYNGEE. The length of the CDR3 is 15 residues. Deletions cut 1 base from V and 3 bases from J, with 13 bases between. The CDR3 protein is CASSVYGGEDTEAFF. The CDR3 DNA follows: TGTGCCAGCAGCGTATATGGAGGGGAGGACACTGAAGCTTTCTTT. Full variable domain (remainder filled in from reference TRBV9 and TRBJ1-1): DSGVTQTPKHLITATGQRVTLRCSPRSGDLSVYWYQQSLDQGLQFLIQYYNGEERAKGNILERFSAQQFPDLHSELNLSSLELGDSALYFCASSVYGGEDTEAFFGQGTRLTVV.

The chain links TRBV19 to TRBJ2-3; D not certain. The CDR3 consists of 13 residues. Deletions cut 9 bases from V and 6 bases from J, with 16 bases between. CDR1 is LNHDA and CDR2 is SQIVND in the germline V gene (reference sequence). The DNA for the CDR3 is TGTGCCAGGAACCCTATATTTAGCGATACGCAGTATTTT. This codes for CARNPIFSDTQYF. Full variable domain (rest looked up from reference TRBV19 and TRBJ2-3): DGGITQSPKYLFRKEGQNVTLSCEQNLNHDAMYWYRQDPGQGLRLIYYSQIVNDFQKGDIAEGYSVSREKKESFPLTVTSAQKNPTAFYLCARNPIFSDTQYFGPGTRLTVL.

V usage is TRBV28 and J usage is TRBJ2-2; a weak D match, TRBD2 (5 bases). The V and J ends lost 3 bases and 1 base respectively, with 9 bases between them. The CDR3 is 15 amino acids. The germline V gene has CDR1 MDHEN and CDR2 SYDVKM. The CDR3 loop is CASSLSAGNTGELFF. For the CDR3, the DNA is TGTGCCAGCAGTTTGTCGGCGGGGAACACCGGGGAGCTGTTTTTT.